A selection of T cell receptor beta chains follows, all from one sample in a study of cytomegalovirus exposure and HLA in healthy donors. Only in-frame clones appear in the TCRdb table, and some are missing; sequencing was by immunoSEQ multiplex PCR. The listing contains around 76,000 clones. Sequencing input: PBMCs. The receptors were sampled from a woman in her fifties or sixties in good health and CMV-seronegative. Each CDR3 is given with its conserved first and last residue. Each record gives: V gene, J gene, D gene, CDR3 DNA, CDR3 protein. D genes are given only for firm matches.

v_call: TRBV19; j_call: TRBJ2-6; d_call: TRBD1; cdr3_nt: TGTGCCAGTAGTATAGTGGGACAGGCGGTCTCTGGGGCCAACGTCCTGACTTTC; cdr3_aa: CASSIVGQAVSGANVLTF
v_call: TRBV7-2; j_call: TRBJ2-3; d_call: TRBD2; cdr3_nt: TGTGCCAGCAGCCGGACTAGCGTACCCCCAGATACGCAGTATTTT; cdr3_aa: CASSRTSVPPDTQYF
v_call: TRBV5-1; j_call: TRBJ1-2; d_call: -; cdr3_nt: TGCGCCAGCAGCTTGACAGAAAGCTATGGCTACACCTTC; cdr3_aa: CASSLTESYGYTF
v_call: TRBV11-1; j_call: TRBJ1-1; d_call: -; cdr3_nt: TGTGCCAGCAGCAGGACAGAGATGAACACTGAAGCTTTCTTT; cdr3_aa: CASSRTEMNTEAFF
v_call: TRBV5-1; j_call: TRBJ2-5; d_call: TRBD1; cdr3_nt: TGCGCCAGCAGGACAGGGGTCACCCAAGAGACCCAGTACTTC; cdr3_aa: CASRTGVTQETQYF
v_call: TRBV28; j_call: TRBJ2-2; d_call: -; cdr3_nt: TGTGCCAGCAGCCTGAACACCGGGGAGCTGTTTTTT; cdr3_aa: CASSLNTGELFF
v_call: TRBV7-2; j_call: TRBJ2-1; d_call: TRBD2; cdr3_nt: TGTGCCAGCAGCTTAGATAGCGGGAGGGTTAATGAGCAGTTCTTC; cdr3_aa: CASSLDSGRVNEQFF
v_call: TRBV27; j_call: TRBJ1-4; d_call: TRBD1; cdr3_nt: TGTGCCAGCGCAGGACAGGGAAATGAAAAACTGTTTTTT; cdr3_aa: CASAGQGNEKLFF
v_call: TRBV19; j_call: TRBJ2-3; d_call: TRBD2; cdr3_nt: TGTGCCAGTAGTGCTACTAGCGGAGCCACAGATACGCAGTATTTT; cdr3_aa: CASSATSGATDTQYF
v_call: TRBV19; j_call: TRBJ1-3; d_call: -; cdr3_nt: TGTGCCAGTTCACCGAGCTCTGGAAACACCATATATTTT; cdr3_aa: CASSPSSGNTIYF
v_call: TRBV18; j_call: TRBJ1-2; d_call: TRBD1; cdr3_nt: TGTGCCAGCTCACCAGACAGGGAGAGGGGCTACACCTTC; cdr3_aa: CASSPDRERGYTF
v_call: TRBV6-5; j_call: TRBJ2-1; d_call: -; cdr3_nt: TGTGCCAGCAGTTACAGAGGGAGTTACAATGAGCAGTTCTTC; cdr3_aa: CASSYRGSYNEQFF
v_call: TRBV9; j_call: TRBJ2-7; d_call: -; cdr3_nt: TGTGCCAGCAGCGCTTCTATAGCGACCTCCTACGAGCAGTACTTC; cdr3_aa: CASSASIATSYEQYF
v_call: TRBV7-2; j_call: TRBJ2-7; d_call: TRBD1; cdr3_nt: TGTGCCAGCAGCTGGGACAGACGCGAGCAGTACTTC; cdr3_aa: CASSWDRREQYF
v_call: TRBV10-3; j_call: TRBJ1-2; d_call: TRBD1; cdr3_nt: TGTGCCATCACCACCCCGGAGGGGGCCGGAGGCTACACCTTC; cdr3_aa: CAITTPEGAGGYTF
v_call: TRBV6-4; j_call: TRBJ1-6; d_call: -; cdr3_nt: TGTGCCAGCACTCCCCCGGTAGAAGCACCGCTCGGGAATTCACCCCTCCACTTT; cdr3_aa: CASTPPVEAPLGNSPLHF
v_call: TRBV5-1; j_call: TRBJ2-3; d_call: -; cdr3_nt: TGCGCCAGCAGCTTAGATCCTACAGGGACAGATACGCAGTATTTT; cdr3_aa: CASSLDPTGTDTQYF
v_call: TRBV7-2; j_call: TRBJ2-7; d_call: -; cdr3_nt: TGTGCCAGCAGCTTATCGGTGGGAGCTATCTACGAGCAGTACTTC; cdr3_aa: CASSLSVGAIYEQYF
v_call: TRBV7-6; j_call: TRBJ2-3; d_call: TRBD2; cdr3_nt: TGTGCCAGCAGCTTAGTCGGGTCTAGCGGAATTAGCACAGATACGCAGTATTTT; cdr3_aa: CASSLVGSSGISTDTQYF
v_call: TRBV5-1; j_call: TRBJ1-1; d_call: -; cdr3_nt: TGCGCCAGCACCGAGGGGGAGAACACTGAAGCTTTCTTT; cdr3_aa: CASTEGENTEAFF
v_call: TRBV28; j_call: TRBJ2-7; d_call: -; cdr3_nt: TGTGCCAGCAGGGCCCCCTCGGGCTCCTACGAGCAGTACTTC; cdr3_aa: CASRAPSGSYEQYF
v_call: TRBV5-4; j_call: TRBJ1-4; d_call: -; cdr3_nt: TGTGCCAGCAGCTTGGGTTCCGCAACTAATGAAAAACTGTTTTTT; cdr3_aa: CASSLGSATNEKLFF
v_call: TRBV9; j_call: TRBJ1-4; d_call: -; cdr3_nt: TGTGCCAGCGGAGGGGAAAAACTGTTTTTT; cdr3_aa: CASGGEKLFF
v_call: TRBV6-1; j_call: TRBJ2-3; d_call: -; cdr3_nt: TGTGCCAGCAGTGAACCTTCTGTATCTGCAGATACGCAGTATTTT; cdr3_aa: CASSEPSVSADTQYF
v_call: TRBV21-1; j_call: TRBJ1-2; d_call: -; cdr3_nt: TGTGCCAGCAGCAAAGGACAGGGAGGAGGCTACACCTTC; cdr3_aa: CASSKGQGGGYTF
v_call: TRBV29-1; j_call: TRBJ2-5; d_call: -; cdr3_nt: TGCAGCGGGGCGCGCTCGGGACTTGAGTACTTC; cdr3_aa: CSGARSGLEYF
v_call: TRBV19; j_call: TRBJ1-1; d_call: -; cdr3_nt: TGTGCCTCCGCGGGTTTCACTGAAGCTTTCTTT; cdr3_aa: CASAGFTEAFF
v_call: TRBV6-5; j_call: TRBJ2-1; d_call: -; cdr3_nt: TGTGCCAGCAGCTCCGGGGTCAATGAGCAGTTCTTC; cdr3_aa: CASSSGVNEQFF
v_call: TRBV5-1; j_call: TRBJ2-3; d_call: -; cdr3_nt: TGCGCCAGCAGCTTGGAGCGGAGGAGGGGCACAGATACGCAGTATTTT; cdr3_aa: CASSLERRRGTDTQYF
v_call: TRBV18; j_call: TRBJ2-2; d_call: TRBD2; cdr3_nt: TGTGCCAGCTCACCACCGCCTAGCGGGAGACCCGGGGAGCTGTTTTTT; cdr3_aa: CASSPPPSGRPGELFF
v_call: TRBV28; j_call: TRBJ2-7; d_call: TRBD1; cdr3_nt: TGTGCCAGCAGTTTATACAGGGGCCCCTACGAGCAGTACTTC; cdr3_aa: CASSLYRGPYEQYF
v_call: TRBV7-8; j_call: TRBJ2-4; d_call: TRBD2; cdr3_nt: TGTGCCAGCAGTCAAACTACTAGCGGCGCCAAAAACATTCAGTACTTC; cdr3_aa: CASSQTTSGAKNIQYF
v_call: TRBV18; j_call: TRBJ1-2; d_call: -; cdr3_nt: TGTGCCAGCTCACCCGCGGGCTATGGCTACACCTTC; cdr3_aa: CASSPAGYGYTF
v_call: TRBV18; j_call: TRBJ1-1; d_call: -; cdr3_nt: TGTGCCAGCTCACCAATGCGGCAGGGGATATTGAACACTGAAGCTTTCTTT; cdr3_aa: CASSPMRQGILNTEAFF
v_call: TRBV4-1; j_call: TRBJ2-3; d_call: TRBD1; cdr3_nt: TGCGCCAGCAGCCAAGTTTCAGGGACAGGGGGCGGTACGCAGTATTTT; cdr3_aa: CASSQVSGTGGGTQYF
v_call: TRBV4-3; j_call: TRBJ2-7; d_call: TRBD1; cdr3_nt: TGCGCCAGCAGCCAAGATAGGGACAGGCCCGAGCAGTACTTC; cdr3_aa: CASSQDRDRPEQYF
v_call: TRBV6-5; j_call: TRBJ2-4; d_call: TRBD1; cdr3_nt: TGTGCCAGCAGTTACACGGGCCAGGGGGAAAACATTCAGTACTTC; cdr3_aa: CASSYTGQGENIQYF
v_call: TRBV19; j_call: TRBJ2-1; d_call: -; cdr3_nt: TGTGCCAGTAGTAGGGCGGGGTTTTCCTACAATGAGCAGTTCTTC; cdr3_aa: CASSRAGFSYNEQFF
v_call: TRBV28; j_call: TRBJ1-1; d_call: TRBD1; cdr3_nt: TGTGCCAGCAGTACTTACAGGGGCACTGAAGCTTTCTTT; cdr3_aa: CASSTYRGTEAFF
v_call: TRBV15; j_call: TRBJ1-1; d_call: TRBD1; cdr3_nt: TGTGCCACCAGCAGAGAGGACAGGAGTAACACTGAAGCTTTCTTT; cdr3_aa: CATSREDRSNTEAFF
v_call: TRBV28; j_call: TRBJ2-1; d_call: -; cdr3_nt: TGTGCCAGCAGTTTATGGGACAGTAACTACAATGAGCAGTTCTTC; cdr3_aa: CASSLWDSNYNEQFF
v_call: TRBV10-3; j_call: TRBJ2-1; d_call: TRBD2; cdr3_nt: TGTGCCATTTCGGGACTAGCGGAGAACAATGAGCAGTTCTTC; cdr3_aa: CAISGLAENNEQFF
v_call: TRBV7-2; j_call: TRBJ2-2; d_call: -; cdr3_nt: TGTGCCAGCAGCCGCATTAGAGAATCCGGGGAGCTGTTTTTT; cdr3_aa: CASSRIRESGELFF
v_call: TRBV7-2; j_call: TRBJ2-1; d_call: -; cdr3_nt: TGTGCCAGCAGCTTAGGCGGAGAACTCAATGAGCAGTTCTTC; cdr3_aa: CASSLGGELNEQFF
v_call: TRBV9; j_call: TRBJ2-3; d_call: TRBD1; cdr3_nt: TGTGCCGCCTCCCGGACAGGGGCTATAGATACGCAGTATTTT; cdr3_aa: CAASRTGAIDTQYF
v_call: TRBV28; j_call: TRBJ1-5; d_call: TRBD1; cdr3_nt: TGTGCCAGCAGCCCGACAGGGGCAGGACAGCCCCAGCATTTT; cdr3_aa: CASSPTGAGQPQHF
v_call: TRBV5-1; j_call: TRBJ2-7; d_call: -; cdr3_nt: TGCGCCAGCAGCTTGATCGGCAGGGTTGCCTACGAGCAGTACTTC; cdr3_aa: CASSLIGRVAYEQYF
v_call: TRBV28; j_call: TRBJ1-4; d_call: -; cdr3_nt: TGTGCCAGCAGTAGAACCGGGGTTGTCAGGCGACTGTTTTTT; cdr3_aa: CASSRTGVVRRLFF
v_call: TRBV6-1; j_call: TRBJ2-1; d_call: TRBD2; cdr3_nt: TGTGCCAGCAGTGAAAAAGGGACTAGATACAATGAGCAGTTCTTC; cdr3_aa: CASSEKGTRYNEQFF
v_call: TRBV6-1; j_call: TRBJ2-7; d_call: TRBD1; cdr3_nt: TGTGCCAGCAGTGAGGGACAGGGGCTAAATTACGAGCAGTACTTC; cdr3_aa: CASSEGQGLNYEQYF
v_call: TRBV11-2; j_call: TRBJ2-7; d_call: TRBD2; cdr3_nt: TGTGCCAGCAGCTCTCCGGGACTAGGACACGAGCAGTACTTC; cdr3_aa: CASSSPGLGHEQYF
v_call: TRBV7-9; j_call: TRBJ2-3; d_call: -; cdr3_nt: TGTGCCAGCAGCGAAGCCCAGCGGCGCACAGATACGCAGTATTTT; cdr3_aa: CASSEAQRRTDTQYF
v_call: TRBV29-1; j_call: TRBJ1-5; d_call: -; cdr3_nt: TGCAGCGTTCTCTTACAACCCAATCAGCCCCAGCATTTT; cdr3_aa: CSVLLQPNQPQHF
v_call: TRBV28; j_call: TRBJ1-5; d_call: TRBD1; cdr3_nt: TGTGCCAGCAGCCCGACAGGGAATCAGCCCCAGCATTTT; cdr3_aa: CASSPTGNQPQHF
v_call: TRBV18; j_call: TRBJ2-7; d_call: -; cdr3_nt: TGTGCCAGCTCACCCCTCGCCGGCCCTACTAACGAGCAGTACTTC; cdr3_aa: CASSPLAGPTNEQYF
v_call: TRBV7-9; j_call: TRBJ2-7; d_call: -; cdr3_nt: TGTGCCAGCAGCCCCCAGGGGTTGGGGGTCTACGAGCAGTACTTC; cdr3_aa: CASSPQGLGVYEQYF
v_call: TRBV7-2; j_call: TRBJ2-1; d_call: TRBD2; cdr3_nt: TGTGCCAGCAGCCCAACCTCCGGGACTAGCGGGTACAATGAGCAGTTCTTC; cdr3_aa: CASSPTSGTSGYNEQFF
v_call: TRBV28; j_call: TRBJ1-3; d_call: -; cdr3_nt: TGTGCCAGCAGCTCAACAGCCGCTGGAAACACCATATATTTT; cdr3_aa: CASSSTAAGNTIYF
v_call: TRBV12-2; j_call: TRBJ1-4; d_call: -; cdr3_nt: TGTGCAAGTCGCTTAGTCCCAGTGAATGAAAAACTGTTTTTT; cdr3_aa: CASRLVPVNEKLFF
v_call: TRBV11-2; j_call: TRBJ2-7; d_call: TRBD2; cdr3_nt: TGTGCCAGCAGCTCGACTAGCGGGGTGGGTGAGCAGTACTTC; cdr3_aa: CASSSTSGVGEQYF